Listed below are T cell receptor beta chains from one sample, sequenced in a study of T cells expressing NK-cell markers. With the 5' RACE reads reprocessed, TCRdb shows one record per CDR3 protein and no DNA. The sample data list about 260,000 distinct CDR3 sequences. Sequences were obtained from blood T cells: a sorted CD56 or NKG2C T cell subset, CD4+ or CD8+ T cells, or bulk PBMC T cells (not recorded which). The source is a woman aged 18 to 69 in good health. Each CDR3 is given with its conserved first and last residue.

CDR3: CSASRGGAADEQFF; J: TRBJ2-1; V: TRBV20-1
CDR3: CATSLAGHGNEQFF; J: TRBJ2-1; V: TRBV10-1
CDR3: CASSLTGLNSPLHF; J: TRBJ1-6; V: TRBV5-1
CDR3: CASRTGGNEQFF; J: TRBJ2-1; V: TRBV28
CDR3: CASSLAGLAGANEQFF; J: TRBJ2-1; V: TRBV5-4
CDR3: CASSAGQAGGQNIQYF; J: TRBJ2-4; V: TRBV7-2
CDR3: CASSVQTTDTQYF; J: TRBJ2-3; V: TRBV6-1
CDR3: CASSLVGQPQHF; J: TRBJ1-5; V: TRBV7-9
CDR3: CASSLAGLPLHF; J: TRBJ1-6; V: TRBV12-3/TRBV12-4
CDR3: CASSPTTYNEQFF; J: TRBJ2-1; V: TRBV7-2
CDR3: CSALLSGTGWQYF; J: TRBJ2-7; V: TRBV20-1
CDR3: CASSLGDYGYTF; J: TRBJ1-2; V: TRBV7-8
CDR3: CASSSYSGMGTDTQYF; J: TRBJ2-3; V: TRBV5-1
CDR3: CATSTGLADTQYF; J: TRBJ2-3; V: TRBV15
CDR3: CSARVSSGTGDTQYF; J: TRBJ2-3; V: TRBV20-1
CDR3: CAIGEYNEQFF; J: TRBJ2-1; V: TRBV10-3
CDR3: CASSSGTGREKLFF; J: TRBJ1-4; V: TRBV11-2
CDR3: CASSLGGAGNTIYF; J: TRBJ1-3; V: TRBV7-2
CDR3: CASRDPRTGNNEQFF; J: TRBJ2-1; V: TRBV12-3/TRBV12-4
CDR3: CASSFGGRGSTDTQYF; J: TRBJ2-3; V: TRBV7-2
CDR3: CASSLGTVSKETQYF; J: TRBJ2-5; V: TRBV12-3/TRBV12-4
CDR3: CSARRSGSSYNEQFF; J: TRBJ2-1; V: TRBV29-1
CDR3: CASSQERTANSPLHF; J: TRBJ1-6; V: TRBV3-1
CDR3: CASSISSGPDTQYF; J: TRBJ2-3; V: TRBV25-1
CDR3: CASSYWGADTGELFF; J: TRBJ2-2; V: TRBV6-5
CDR3: CASRGFSQPHNEQFF; J: TRBJ2-1; V: TRBV5-1
CDR3: CASSRPQGAGSTDTQYF; J: TRBJ2-3; V: TRBV4-2